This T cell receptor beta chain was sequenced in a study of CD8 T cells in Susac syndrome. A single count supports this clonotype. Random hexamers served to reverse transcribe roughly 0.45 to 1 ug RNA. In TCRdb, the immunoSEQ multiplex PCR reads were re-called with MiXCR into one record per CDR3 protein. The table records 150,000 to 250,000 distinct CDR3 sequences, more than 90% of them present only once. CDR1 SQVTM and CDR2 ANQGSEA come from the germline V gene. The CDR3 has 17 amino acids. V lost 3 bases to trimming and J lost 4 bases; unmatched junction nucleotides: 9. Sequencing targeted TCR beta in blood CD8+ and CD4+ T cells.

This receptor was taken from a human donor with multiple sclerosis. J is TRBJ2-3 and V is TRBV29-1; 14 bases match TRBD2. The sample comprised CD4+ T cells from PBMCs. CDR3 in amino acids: CSVEGLAGAKVPDTQYF. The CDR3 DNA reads TGCAGCGTTGAGGGACTAGCGGGAGCCAAAGTGCCAGATACGCAGTATTTT.